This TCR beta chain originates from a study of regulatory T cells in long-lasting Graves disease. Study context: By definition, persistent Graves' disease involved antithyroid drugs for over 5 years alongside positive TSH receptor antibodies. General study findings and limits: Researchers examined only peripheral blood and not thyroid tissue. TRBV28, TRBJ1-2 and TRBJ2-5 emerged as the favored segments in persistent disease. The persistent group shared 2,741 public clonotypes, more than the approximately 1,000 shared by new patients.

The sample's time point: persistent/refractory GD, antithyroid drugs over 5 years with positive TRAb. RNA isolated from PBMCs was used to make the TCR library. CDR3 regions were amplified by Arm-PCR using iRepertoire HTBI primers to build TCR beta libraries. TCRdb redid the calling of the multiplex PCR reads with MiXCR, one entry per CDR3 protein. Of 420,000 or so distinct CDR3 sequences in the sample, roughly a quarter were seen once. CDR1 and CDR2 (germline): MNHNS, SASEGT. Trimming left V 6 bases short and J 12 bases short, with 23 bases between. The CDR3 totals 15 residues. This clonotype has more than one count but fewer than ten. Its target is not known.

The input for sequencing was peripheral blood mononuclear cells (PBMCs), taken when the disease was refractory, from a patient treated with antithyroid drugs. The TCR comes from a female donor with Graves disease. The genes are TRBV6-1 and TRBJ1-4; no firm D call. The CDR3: CASRPSPYPSEQLFF. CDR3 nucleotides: TGTGCCAGCAGACCGAGCCCATACCCCTCAGAACAACTGTTTTTT.